Listed below are T cell receptor beta chains from one sample, sequenced in a study of blood T cells in healthy people across ages. TCRdb reprocessed the 5' RACE reads via MiXCR and lists one record per CDR3 protein. The table has some 850,000 distinct CDR3 sequences, roughly 24% seen once; the top ten hold 3%. This same sample was also taken into another study, of T cells of mothers and their children.

Sample: blood. All receptors come from a boy under 18 in good health. Each CDR3 is given with its conserved first and last residue. A D gene is named only where the DNA matches it firmly. Rows may omit the clone size; those that give it use once, few, many or a size class.

v_call	d_call	clone_size	j_call	cdr3_nt	cdr3_aa
TRBV4-1	-	few	TRBJ2-5	TGCGCCAGCAGCCAAGAAACCGGGGAGACCCAGTACTTC	CASSQETGETQYF
TRBV20-1	TRBD2	few	TRBJ2-7	TGCAGTGCTTTAACCCCGGGAGGCACCTACGAGCAGTACTTC	CSALTPGGTYEQYF
TRBV6-2/TRBV6-3	TRBD2	few	TRBJ2-2	TGTGCCAGCAGTTACTCGGTTAGCGGGGGGGCTAACACCGGGGAGCTGTTTTTT	CASSYSVSGGANTGELFF
TRBV20-1	TRBD1	-	TRBJ2-5	TGCAGTGCTAGATCACGGGACAGGGGGACGGAGACCCAGTACTTC	CSARSRDRGTETQYF
TRBV7-9	-	-	TRBJ2-1	TGTGCCAGCAACACACAGGTTTTCAATGAGCAGTTCTTC	CASNTQVFNEQFF
TRBV3-1	TRBD1	-	TRBJ1-4	TGTGCCAGCAGCCGACAAACAGGGGGGGAAGGTGAAAAACTGTTTTTT	CASSRQTGGEGEKLFF
TRBV12-3/TRBV12-4	-	few	TRBJ1-3	TGTGCCAGCAGCTTCAGCGGAAGAAACACCATATATTTT	CASSFSGRNTIYF
TRBV27	TRBD1	few	TRBJ1-1	TGTGCCAGCAGTCCCGACAGGGAGGACACTGAAGCTTTCTTT	CASSPDREDTEAFF
TRBV28	TRBD2	-	TRBJ2-3	TGTGCCAGCAGCCCCGTCACTAGCGGGGGGGCCCGAAATACGCAGTATTTT	CASSPVTSGGARNTQYF
TRBV29-1	-	few	TRBJ2-7	TGCAGCGTTGCCCCGGAGGGTTACACCTCCTACGAGCAGTACTTC	CSVAPEGYTSYEQYF
TRBV4-1	-	-	TRBJ1-5	TGCGCCAGCAGCCAAAGAGACGCGGCAACGCATCAGCCCCAGCATTTT	CASSQRDAATHQPQHF
TRBV12-3/TRBV12-4	TRBD2	-	TRBJ2-1	TGTGCCAGCACTATGGGACTAGCGGGAAAACGCGAGCAGTTCTTC	CASTMGLAGKREQFF
TRBV29-1	-	-	TRBJ2-1	TGCAGACCCCCCCTTCAGCTAGCGAGAGACAATGAGCAGTTCTTC	CRPPLQLARDNEQFF
TRBV7-9	-	-	TRBJ1-2	TGTGCCAGCAGTTCAACAGAGGGATTCTATGGCTACACCTTC	CASSSTEGFYGYTF
TRBV7-2	-	-	TRBJ2-7	TGTGCCAGCAGCTTGGTGTTAGCGCGGTCGCGTACCTACGAGCAGTACTTC	CASSLVLARSRTYEQYF
TRBV11-2	-	-	TRBJ2-3	TGTGCCAGCAGCTTAGATCAGCGGCCAACCAGCACAGATACGCAGTATTTT	CASSLDQRPTSTDTQYF
TRBV5-1	-	few	TRBJ2-7	TGCGCCAGCAGCTTGTTGACGTCGGGATACGAGCAGTACTTC	CASSLLTSGYEQYF
TRBV11-2	-	few	TRBJ2-5	TGTGCCAGCAGTTCCGGGAACAGGGACGGGGAGACCCAGTACTTC	CASSSGNRDGETQYF
TRBV6-5	TRBD1	few	TRBJ2-7	TGTGCCAGCAGCCGGGGACAGGGGGAATACGAGCAGTACTTC	CASSRGQGEYEQYF
TRBV21-1	-	-	TRBJ2-1	TGTGCCAGCAGCAAAGCGAGGACGCCGGGGGAGGATGAGCAGTTCTTC	CASSKARTPGEDEQFF
TRBV28	-	-	TRBJ2-7	TGTGCCAGCAGTTTAAGGTGGGCCTTCTACGAGCAGTACTTC	CASSLRWAFYEQYF
TRBV7-2	TRBD1	once	TRBJ2-6	TGTGCCAGCAGCTTGTACAGGGGGCCCGGGGCCAACGTCCTGACTTTC	CASSLYRGPGANVLTF
TRBV6-1	TRBD1	-	TRBJ2-2	TGTGCCAGCAGGGGCGACAGGGCAGACACCGGGGAGCTGTTTTTT	CASRGDRADTGELFF
TRBV5-1	-	-	TRBJ1-1	TGCGCCAGCAGCACGGTAGGGAACACTGAAGCTTTCTTT	CASSTVGNTEAFF
TRBV5-1	-	few	TRBJ1-4	TGCGCCAGCAGCTTGGATGGGGCAGCCTATAATGAAAAACTGTTTTTT	CASSLDGAAYNEKLFF
TRBV4-2	TRBD2	-	TRBJ2-5	TGTGCCAGCAGCTCCCTTGGAGCGGGGGGATCCGGAGAGACCCAGTACTTC	CASSSLGAGGSGETQYF
TRBV5-1	TRBD2	-	TRBJ2-2	TGCGCCAGCAGCCTACAACCGAGCGGGGGCTCGAACACCGGGGAGCTGTTTTTT	CASSLQPSGGSNTGELFF
TRBV6-1	-	-	TRBJ1-2	TGTGCCAGCAGTGGAAACGGGCCGATAACGGATGGCTACACCTTC	CASSGNGPITDGYTF
TRBV28	TRBD1	-	TRBJ2-7	TGTGCCAGCCTAACAACAGGGGCCCTCTCCTACGAGCAGTACTTC	CASLTTGALSYEQYF
TRBV5-1	-	-	TRBJ2-6	TGCGCCAGCAGCTTGGGACGGGGCTCTGGGGCCAACGTCCTGACTTTC	CASSLGRGSGANVLTF
TRBV20-1	-	few	TRBJ2-1	TGCAGTGCTAGATCCCAGGGAGGTGATGAGCAGTTCTTC	CSARSQGGDEQFF
TRBV6-6	-	-	TRBJ1-3	TGTGCCAGCAGTTACTCGGGGGGAAGCACCATATATTTT	CASSYSGGSTIYF
TRBV10-3	-	-	TRBJ1-5	TGTGCCATCAGTGCAAACAGGGACAATCAGCCCCAGCATTTT	CAISANRDNQPQHF
TRBV7-9	-	-	TRBJ2-1	TGTGCCAGCAGCCCCACCCGCTTAGGGCTCCCATGGGGTAATGAGCAGTTCTTC	CASSPTRLGLPWGNEQFF
TRBV4-2	TRBD2	-	TRBJ2-3	TGTGCCAGCAGCCATTCGAGTGCTAGCGGATCTAGCACAGATACGCAGTATTTT	CASSHSSASGSSTDTQYF
TRBV10-2	TRBD2	-	TRBJ2-2	TGCGCCAGCACCACAGCGGGGCGGACCGGGGAGCTGTTTTTT	CASTTAGRTGELFF
TRBV20-1	-	-	TRBJ1-1	TGCAATGCTAGAGATGGAGGGGTACAAGAAGCTTTCTTT	CNARDGGVQEAFF
TRBV28	-	few	TRBJ2-1	TGTGCCAGCAGGGGATCAGGGGTGCGTGAGCAGTTCTTC	CASRGSGVREQFF
TRBV11-2	TRBD2	-	TRBJ2-5	TGTGCCAGCAGCCGTAGGGGGGCGTCACTAGCGGGGGATAAAGAGACCCAGTACTTC	CASSRRGASLAGDKETQYF
TRBV11-2	TRBD2	few	TRBJ2-2	TGTGCCAGCAGCTTACTTAGCGGGGGGGCGTCCACCGGGGAGCTGTTTTTT	CASSLLSGGASTGELFF
TRBV15	-	few	TRBJ2-1	TGTGCCACCAGCAGAGATTTGGCCGGGACGGATTACAATGAGCAGTTCTTC	CATSRDLAGTDYNEQFF
TRBV19	-	-	TRBJ1-2	TGTGCCAGTAGTGTTACGACAGGCCTCTATGGCTACACCTTC	CASSVTTGLYGYTF